Listed here are 20 T cell receptor beta chains from one sample, sequenced in a study of CD8 T cells in Susac syndrome. Random hexamers primed reverse transcription of about 0.45 to 1 ug RNA. Each CDR3 protein gets one entry after TCRdb re-called the immunoSEQ multiplex PCR reads with MiXCR. Here the sample spans some 150,000 distinct CDR3 sequences, just under 95% being singletons. The material sequenced was CD8+ T cells from PBMCs. The origin of the receptors is a human donor with multiple sclerosis.

The rearrangement links TRBV6-2 or TRBV6-3 to TRBJ2-1, with 9 positions matching TRBD1. V lost 6 bases, J lost 3 bases, and 3 bases stayed unmatched. CDR1 and CDR2 (germline): MNHEY, SVGEGT. This CDR3 region has 14 residues. The CDR3 spells CASSGTGRYNEQFF. CDR3 sequence (DNA): TGTGCCAGCAGCGGGACAGGGCGCTACAATGAGCAGTTCTTC.

The chain uses TRBV30 and TRBJ1-2, with unresolved D. The germline V gene has CDR1 GTSNPN and CDR2 SVGIG (reference sequence). The CDR3 totals 15 residues. V dropped 5 bases and J dropped 0 bases, with 16 bases sitting between them. The CDR3 protein is CAWDAAEEANYGYTF. CDR3 coding DNA: TGTGCCTGGGATGCGGCGGAGGAAGCTAACTATGGCTACACCTTC.

The V and J genes are TRBV27 and TRBJ2-7; D is unresolved. Germline loops: CDR1 MNHEY, CDR2 SMNVEV (reference sequence). This CDR3 region has 13 residues. Trimming removed 2 bases from V and 5 bases from J, with 10 bases in between. The CDR3 loop reads CASSLTVSNEQYF. The CDR3 DNA reads as TGTGCCAGCAGTTTAACCGTATCGAACGAGCAGTACTTC.

The rearrangement joins TRBV9 to TRBJ1-5, with 7 bases matching TRBD1. CDR3 size: 14 residues. Germline V gene lookup returns CDR1 SGDLS and CDR2 YYNGEE. Losses at the gene ends were 6 bases for V and 0 bases for J; bases not matched to a gene: 3. CDR3 amino acids: CASNQGDSNQPQHF. The CDR3 region has the DNA TGTGCCAGCAACCAGGGGGATAGCAATCAGCCCCAGCATTTT.

This chain links TRBV11-2 with TRBJ1-1; no definite D call. In germline, CDR1 is SGHAT, CDR2 FQNNGV. This CDR3 is 15 amino acids long. The V gene lost 1 base and the J gene lost 2 bases, with 11 bases spanning the gap. CDR3 protein: CASSLVTASNTEAFF. For the CDR3, the DNA is TGTGCCAGCAGCTTAGTGACGGCGAGCAACACTGAAGCTTTCTTT.

V gene TRBV9 combines with J gene TRBJ1-2; the match to TRBD1 covers 9 bases. The CDR3 loop spans 17 amino acids. The V gene's germline CDR1 is SGDLS and CDR2 YYNGEE. V shed 0 bases and J 5 bases; nucleotides not matched to a gene: 11. CDR3 residues: CASSVDPRTGVYYGYTF. CDR3 coding DNA: TGTGCCAGCAGCGTAGATCCCCGGACAGGGGTTTATTATGGCTACACCTTC.

The rearrangement joins TRBV9 to TRBJ2-3; TRBD2 aligns across 8 bases. This CDR3 has 16 amino acids. V shed 4 bases, J shed 2 bases, and the junction held 9 bases outside the gene matches. Germline loops: CDR1 SGDLS, CDR2 YYNGEE. DNA of the CDR3: TGTGCCAGCAGCTCCCGGGGGGGCGGCCTCACAGATACGCAGTATTTT. Protein product: CASSSRGGGLTDTQYF.

The CDR3, as DNA: TGTGCCAGCAGCTTTGAGTCTCACAATGAGCAGTTCTTC. Translation gives CASSFESHNEQFF. V and J are TRBV13 and TRBJ2-1, with D uncertain. Between the trimmed V and J ends, which lost 3 bases and 5 bases, there was a span of 8 bases. CDR1 PRHDT and CDR2 FYEKMQ come from the germline V gene (reference sequence). The CDR3 consists of 13 residues.

This chain connects TRBV12-3 or TRBV12-4 to TRBJ1-1; no clear D. The CDR3 consists of 13 residues. Trimming took off 6 bases at V and 7 bases at J, with 15 bases between the two ends. CDR3: CASSLIPGSEAFF. Here the CDR3 DNA reads TGTGCCAGCAGCCTAATCCCGGGAAGTGAAGCTTTCTTT.

The J gene is TRBJ1-6, the V gene TRBV3-1; D might be TRBD1 (6 bases). Trimming cost V 4 bases and J 6 bases, with 13 bases left between them. The CDR3 has 15 amino acids. Per the germline V gene, CDR1 is LGHDT and CDR2 is YNNKEL (reference sequence). The CDR3 region has the DNA TGTGCCAGCAGCCGTTACAGGGCCGGTAATTCACCCCTCCACTTT. Translation gives CASSRYRAGNSPLHF.

CDR3 amino acids: CASSVEGDQETQYF. CDR3 bases: TGTGCCAGCAGCGTAGAAGGGGACCAAGAGACCCAGTACTTC. This chain links TRBV9 with TRBJ2-5; a possible D gene is TRBD1 (5 bases). Germline CDR1 is SGDLS and CDR2 is YYNGEE. The CDR3 loop spans 14 amino acids. Trimming took 0 bases from V and 0 from J, leaving 6 bases between them.

The V call is TRBV10-3, the J call TRBJ2-7, with 9 bases that match TRBD1. CDR1 is ENHRY and CDR2 is SYGVKD in the germline V gene. The CDR3 is made up of 14 amino acids. V trimming: 4 bases; J trimming: 1 base; junction bases outside the gene matches: 2. This CDR3 is CAISVGTGSYEQYF. CDR3 in DNA: TGTGCCATCAGTGTTGGGACAGGGTCCTACGAGCAGTACTTC.

The genes are TRBV20-1 and TRBJ2-3; 8 bases match TRBD2. Losses at the gene ends were 4 bases for V and 3 bases for J; bases not matched to a gene: 12. This CDR3 is 16 amino acids long. Per the germline V gene, CDR1 is DFQATT and CDR2 is SNEGSKA (reference sequence). The CDR3 sequence is CSAIIFGAGVTDTQYF. CDR3 bases: TGCAGTGCTATCATCTTTGGAGCGGGGGTAACAGATACGCAGTATTTT.

This sequence joins TRBV7-9 and TRBJ2-5; no reliable D call. This CDR3 has 15 residues. V was pared by 5 bases and J by 3 bases, with 16 bases between. Germline lookup yields CDR1 SEHNR and CDR2 FQNEAQ (reference sequence). In DNA form, the CDR3 reads TGTGCCAGCAGCCCCAAAGTGGGATTAGAAGAGACCCAGTACTTC. This translates into CASSPKVGLEETQYF.

This chain joins TRBV7-9 and TRBJ2-7; 8 bases match TRBD2. The CDR3 covers 16 residues. Losses at the gene ends were 0 bases for V and 2 bases for J; bases not matched to a gene: 6. Germline values: CDR1 SEHNR, CDR2 FQNEAQ (reference sequence). The CDR3 DNA follows: TGTGCCAGCAGCTTAGCCGGGGGGGACCGAACCTACGAGCAGTACTTC. It translates to CASSLAGGDRTYEQYF. Using reference TRBV7-9 and TRBJ2-7 for the parts outside the CDR3, the full variable domain is DTGVSQNPRHKITKRGQNVTFRCDPISEHNRLYWYRQTLGQGPEFLTYFQNEAQLEKSRLLSDRFSAERPKGSFSTLEIQRTEQGDSAMYLCASSLAGGDRTYEQYFGPGTRLTVT.

DNA of the CDR3: TGTGCCAGCAGCCATAGTAACACAGGGAGCTCCTACAATGAGCAGTTCTTC. Its protein product is CASSHSNTGSSYNEQFF. The V and J genes are TRBV9 and TRBJ2-1, with D possibly matching TRBD1 (6 bases). Germline CDR1 reads SGDLS; CDR2 reads YYNGEE. With 4 bases removed from V and 0 bases from J, the gap between germline ends came to 17 bases. The CDR3 totals 17 residues. The complete variable domain, with remaining parts taken from reference TRBV9 and TRBJ2-1, reads DSGVTQTPKHLITATGQRVTLRCSPRSGDLSVYWYQQSLDQGLQFLIQYYNGEERAKGNILERFSAQQFPDLHSELNLSSLELGDSALYFCASSHSNTGSSYNEQFFGPGTRLTVL.

This clonotype has a single count. The V call is TRBV25-1, the J call TRBJ2-7; possibly TRBD1 or TRBD2 for D (5 bases each). Germline V lookup: CDR1 MGHDK, CDR2 SYGVNS. There are 14 residues in the CDR3. Trimming took 3 bases from V and 5 from J, leaving 14 bases between them. CDR3 loop: CASSDLGEFHEQYF. The CDR3 DNA sequence: TGTGCCAGCAGTGATTTAGGGGAGTTTCACGAGCAGTACTTC.

This clonotype was seen just once. The chain combines TRBV5-1 with TRBJ2-5, with 8 bases matching TRBD2. The CDR3 extends over 14 amino acids. The V gene end was trimmed by 1 base and the J gene end by 5 bases; junction bases not matched to a gene: 4. The germline V gene encodes CDR1 SGHRS and CDR2 YFSETQ. CDR3 residues: CASSLRGGIETQYF. In DNA form, the CDR3 reads TGCGCCAGCAGCTTGCGGGGGGGCATCGAGACCCAGTACTTC.

This sequence joins TRBV10-3 and TRBJ2-7, with D possibly being TRBD1 or TRBD2 (5 bases each). The V gene lost 6 bases and the J gene lost 7 bases, with 16 bases spanning the gap. Germline CDR1 and CDR2: ENHRY and SYGVKD. There are 13 residues in the CDR3. The CDR3 here is CAIRGDGTGEQYF. As DNA, the CDR3 is TGTGCCATCAGGGGGGACGGGACGGGTGAGCAGTACTTC.

CDR3 bases: TGTGCCAGCAGCTTGTTTGCCGGCGTCCCTGAAGCTTTCTTT. As protein: CASSLFAGVPEAFF. The rearrangement joins TRBV5-6 to TRBJ1-1; D uncertain. The V gene lost 1 base and the J gene lost 6 bases, with 13 bases spanning the gap. Germline CDR1 and CDR2: SGHDT and YYEEEE. The CDR3 consists of 14 residues.